The 4 T cell receptor beta chains below come from one sample, sequenced in a study of response to subunit inactivated influenza vaccine. Via MiXCR, TCRdb re-called the RT-PCR reads, giving one row per CDR3 protein. The repertoire includes over 400,000 distinct CDR3 sequences, roughly 13% of them detected once, and roughly 13% sits in the top ten. This material consisted of PBMCs from blood, taken 40 to 50 days after vaccination. These receptors came from a man between 50 and 59 years old who received an inactivated influenza vaccine.

This clonotype was seen a few times. The chain combines TRBV6-1 with TRBJ1-1; 7 bases match TRBD1. The J segment lost 8 bases and the V segment lost 4 bases, leaving 4 bases of the junction unmatched. The CDR3 runs 12 residues. Germline values: CDR1 MNHNS, CDR2 SASEGT. Written as DNA, the CDR3 is TGTGCCAGCAGTGGCACAGGGGTGGAAGCTTTCTTT. It is translated as CASSGTGVEAFF.

The V gene is TRBV4-1, the J gene TRBJ2-4; no definite D call. V lost 1 base and J lost 8, with 9 bases in between. CDR1 and CDR2 (germline): MGHRA, YSYEKL. The CDR3 covers 13 residues. CDR3 sequence reads: CASSQGTSYIQYF. As DNA, the CDR3 is TGCGCCAGCAGCCAAGGGACGTCGTACATTCAGTACTTC.

The chain couples TRBV5-5 to TRBJ2-2; 11 nucleotides align to TRBD1. CDR3 size: 17 residues. V lost 4 bases and J lost 3; bases outside the gene matches: 8. Per germline, CDR1 SGHKS and CDR2 YYEKEE (reference sequence). The DNA of the CDR3 is TGTGCCAGCAGCAGAGGGACAGGGGGACCTTACACCGGGGAGCTGTTTTTT. Protein product: CASSRGTGGPYTGELFF. The full variable domain, in which reference TRBV5-5 and TRBJ2-2 provide the parts outside the CDR3, is DAGVTQSPTHLIKTRGQQVTLRCSPISGHKSVSWYQQVLGQGPQFIFQYYEKEERGRGNFPDRFSARQFPNYSSELNVNALLLGDSALYLCASSRGTGGPYTGELFFGEGSRLTVL.

The V call is TRBV28, the J call TRBJ2-4; D may be TRBD1 or TRBD2 (5 bases each). This CDR3 has 15 amino acids. The ends were cut back, 2 bases at V and 3 bases at J, with 11 bases in the middle. Germline values: CDR1 MDHEN, CDR2 SYDVKM. The CDR3 nucleotides are TGTGCCAGCAGTTTAGCCGGGACGGTCAAAAACATTCAGTACTTC. Amino acids: CASSLAGTVKNIQYF.